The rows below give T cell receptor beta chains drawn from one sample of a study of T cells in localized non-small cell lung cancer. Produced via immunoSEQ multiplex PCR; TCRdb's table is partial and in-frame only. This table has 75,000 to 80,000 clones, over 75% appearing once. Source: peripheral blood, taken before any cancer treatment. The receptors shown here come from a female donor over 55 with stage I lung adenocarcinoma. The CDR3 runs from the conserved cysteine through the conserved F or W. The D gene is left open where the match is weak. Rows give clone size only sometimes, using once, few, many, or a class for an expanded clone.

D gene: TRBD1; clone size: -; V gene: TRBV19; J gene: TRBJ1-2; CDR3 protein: CASSVGQVYGYTF; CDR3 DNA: TGTGCCAGTAGTGTCGGACAGGTCTATGGCTACACCTTC
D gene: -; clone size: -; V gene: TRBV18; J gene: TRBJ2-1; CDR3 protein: CASSPERQNEQFF; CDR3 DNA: TGTGCCAGCTCACCGGAAAGACAGAATGAGCAGTTCTTC
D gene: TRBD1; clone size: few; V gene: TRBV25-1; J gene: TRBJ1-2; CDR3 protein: CASSRQGQDGYTF; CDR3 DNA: TGTGCCAGCAGCAGACAGGGTCAGGATGGCTACACCTTC
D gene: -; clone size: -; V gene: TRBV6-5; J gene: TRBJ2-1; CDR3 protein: CASSTPGAGRFF; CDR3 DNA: TGTGCCAGCAGTACACCTGGGGCGGGAAGGTTCTTC
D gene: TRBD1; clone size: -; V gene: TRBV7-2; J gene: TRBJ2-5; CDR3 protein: CASSSTGGLGETQYF; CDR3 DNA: TGTGCCAGCAGCTCGACAGGGGGCCTTGGGGAGACCCAGTACTTC
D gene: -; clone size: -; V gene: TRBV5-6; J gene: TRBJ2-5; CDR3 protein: CASSLGWAGETQYF; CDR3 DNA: TGTGCCAGCAGCTTGGGGTGGGCCGGGGAGACCCAGTACTTC
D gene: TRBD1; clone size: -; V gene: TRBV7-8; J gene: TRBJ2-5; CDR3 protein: CASSRTGGETQYF; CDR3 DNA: TGTGCCAGCAGCCGGACAGGGGGAGAGACCCAGTACTTC
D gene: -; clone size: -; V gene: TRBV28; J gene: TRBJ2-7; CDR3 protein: CASGAGSSREQYF; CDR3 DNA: TGTGCCAGCGGCGCGGGAAGTAGTCGCGAGCAGTACTTC
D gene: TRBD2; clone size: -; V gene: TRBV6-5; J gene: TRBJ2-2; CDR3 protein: CATNQASGSAGELFF; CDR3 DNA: TGTGCCACCAACCAGGCTAGCGGGAGCGCCGGGGAGCTGTTTTTT
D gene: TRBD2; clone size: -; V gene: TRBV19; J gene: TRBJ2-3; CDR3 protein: CASSSLGGSDTQYF; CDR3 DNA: TGTGCCAGTAGTTCCCTCGGGGGGTCGGATACGCAGTATTTT
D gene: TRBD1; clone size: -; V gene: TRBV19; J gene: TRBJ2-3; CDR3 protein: CASSFRTGVADTQYF; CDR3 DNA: TGTGCCAGTAGTTTCCGGACAGGCGTGGCAGATACGCAGTATTTT
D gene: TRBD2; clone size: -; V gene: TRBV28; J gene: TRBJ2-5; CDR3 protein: CASIGGGLAGARETQYF; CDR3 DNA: TGTGCCAGCATAGGGGGAGGACTAGCGGGAGCCCGAGAGACCCAGTACTTC
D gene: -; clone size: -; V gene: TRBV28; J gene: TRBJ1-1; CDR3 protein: CASSPGKGTEAFF; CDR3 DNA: TGTGCCAGCAGCCCGGGCAAGGGCACTGAAGCTTTCTTT
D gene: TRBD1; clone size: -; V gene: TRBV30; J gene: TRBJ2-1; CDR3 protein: CACTTGTGVYNEQFF; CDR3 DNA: TGTGCCTGTACTACCGGGACAGGGGTTTACAATGAGCAGTTCTTC
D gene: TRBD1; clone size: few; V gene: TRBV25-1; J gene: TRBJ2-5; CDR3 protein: CASSDPWTGFQETQYF; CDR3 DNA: TGTGCCAGCAGTGACCCCTGGACAGGCTTCCAAGAGACCCAGTACTTC
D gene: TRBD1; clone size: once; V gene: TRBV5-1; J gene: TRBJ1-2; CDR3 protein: CASSYGQAENVVF; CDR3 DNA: TGCGCCAGCAGCTACGGACAGGCGGAGAACGTAGTGTTC
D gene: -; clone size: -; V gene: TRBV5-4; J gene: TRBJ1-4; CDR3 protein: CASSYGRANEKLFF; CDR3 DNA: TGTGCCAGCAGCTATGGACGGGCTAATGAAAAACTGTTTTTT
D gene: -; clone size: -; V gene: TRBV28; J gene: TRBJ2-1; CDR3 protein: CASSSPSYNEQFF; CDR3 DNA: TGTGCCAGCAGTTCTCCCTCCTACAATGAGCAGTTCTTC
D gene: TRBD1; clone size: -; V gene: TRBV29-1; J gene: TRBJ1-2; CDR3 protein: CSVERGGGQVQGYTF; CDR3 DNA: TGCAGCGTTGAACGAGGGGGGGGACAGGTACAAGGCTACACCTTC
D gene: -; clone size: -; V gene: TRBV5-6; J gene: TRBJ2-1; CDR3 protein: CASSPPSGYSYNEQFF; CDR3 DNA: TGTGCCAGCAGCCCGCCCTCCGGCTACTCCTACAATGAGCAGTTCTTC
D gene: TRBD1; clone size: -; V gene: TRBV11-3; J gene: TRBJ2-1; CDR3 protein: CASSSEGTGVHEQFF; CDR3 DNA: TGTGCCAGCAGCTCTGAGGGGACAGGGGTCCATGAGCAGTTCTTC
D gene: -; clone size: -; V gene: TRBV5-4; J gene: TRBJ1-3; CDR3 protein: CASSLGTDSGNTIYF; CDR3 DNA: TGTGCCAGCAGCTTAGGGACCGACTCTGGAAACACCATATATTTT
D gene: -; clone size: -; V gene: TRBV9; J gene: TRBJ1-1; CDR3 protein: CASTEAPGRQERTFF; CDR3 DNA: TGTGCCAGCACCGAAGCTCCGGGACGCCAAGAACGAACTTTCTTT
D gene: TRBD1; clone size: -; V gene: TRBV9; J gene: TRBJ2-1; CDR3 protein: CASSAGGQGIYNEQFF; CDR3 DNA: TGTGCCAGCAGCGCAGGGGGACAGGGGATTTACAATGAGCAGTTCTTC
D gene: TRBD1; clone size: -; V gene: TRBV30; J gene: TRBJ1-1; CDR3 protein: CAWTPGGPNTEAFF; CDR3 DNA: TGTGCCTGGACTCCAGGGGGGCCGAACACTGAAGCTTTCTTT
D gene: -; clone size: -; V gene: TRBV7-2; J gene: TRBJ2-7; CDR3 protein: CASSSYEQYF; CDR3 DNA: TGTGCCAGCAGCTCCTACGAGCAGTACTTC
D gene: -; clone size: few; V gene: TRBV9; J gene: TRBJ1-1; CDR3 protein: CASSVEGEGYTEAFF; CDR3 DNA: TGTGCCAGCAGCGTAGAGGGAGAGGGATACACTGAAGCTTTCTTT
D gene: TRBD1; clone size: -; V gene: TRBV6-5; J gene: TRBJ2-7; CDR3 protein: CASRAGGSLHEQYF; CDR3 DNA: TGTGCCAGCAGGGCAGGGGGCTCCCTCCACGAGCAGTACTTC
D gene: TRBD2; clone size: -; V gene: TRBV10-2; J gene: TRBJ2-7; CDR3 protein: CASSERGGSTRNYEQYF; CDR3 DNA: TGCGCCAGCAGTGAGCGGGGCGGGAGTACGAGGAACTACGAGCAGTACTTC
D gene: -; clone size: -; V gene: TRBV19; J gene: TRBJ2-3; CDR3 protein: CASTRGGGLTDTQYF; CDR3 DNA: TGTGCCAGTACCCGAGGGGGGGGCCTCACAGATACGCAGTATTTT
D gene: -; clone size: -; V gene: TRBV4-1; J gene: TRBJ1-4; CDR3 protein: CASSLTGLVEKLFF; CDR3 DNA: TGCGCCAGCAGCCTAACAGGGTTAGTTGAAAAACTGTTTTTT
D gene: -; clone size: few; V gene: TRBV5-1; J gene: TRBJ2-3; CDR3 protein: CASTFDEGTGDTQYF; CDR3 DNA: TGCGCCAGCACCTTTGATGAGGGGACTGGGGATACGCAGTATTTT
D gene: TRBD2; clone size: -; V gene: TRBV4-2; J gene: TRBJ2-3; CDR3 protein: CASSQGSSGGLSTDTQYF; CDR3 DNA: TGTGCCAGCAGCCAAGGCAGTAGCGGGGGCCTTAGCACAGATACGCAGTATTTT
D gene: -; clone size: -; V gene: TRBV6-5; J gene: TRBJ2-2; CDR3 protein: CASSYQPGELFF; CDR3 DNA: TGTGCCAGCAGTTACCAGCCCGGGGAGCTGTTTTTT
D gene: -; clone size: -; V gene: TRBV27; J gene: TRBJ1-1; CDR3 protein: CASSLIWGTEAFF; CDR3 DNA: TGTGCCAGCAGTTTAATATGGGGAACTGAAGCTTTCTTT
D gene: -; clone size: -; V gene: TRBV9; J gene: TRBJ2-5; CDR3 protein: CASSVAPGLGQETQYF; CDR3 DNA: TGTGCCAGCAGCGTAGCCCCGGGACTGGGACAAGAGACCCAGTACTTC
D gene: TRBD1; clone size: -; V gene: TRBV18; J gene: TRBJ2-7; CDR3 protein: CASSPGTGTYEQYF; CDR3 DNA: TGTGCCAGCTCACCCGGGACAGGGACCTACGAGCAGTACTTC
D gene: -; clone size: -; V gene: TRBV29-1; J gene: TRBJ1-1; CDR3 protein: CSAYGQINTEAFF; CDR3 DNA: TGCAGCGCCTACGGACAGATAAACACTGAAGCTTTCTTT
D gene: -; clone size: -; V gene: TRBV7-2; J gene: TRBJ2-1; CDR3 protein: CASSPAGSSNEQFF; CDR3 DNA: TGTGCCAGCAGCCCAGCGGGCTCCAGCAATGAGCAGTTCTTC
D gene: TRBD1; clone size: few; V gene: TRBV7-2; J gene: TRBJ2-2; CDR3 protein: CASSLVPRGYGELFF; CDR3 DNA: TGTGCCAGCAGCTTAGTCCCCAGGGGGTACGGGGAGCTGTTTTTT
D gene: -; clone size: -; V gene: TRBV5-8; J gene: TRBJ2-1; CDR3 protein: CASSPEADSSYNEQFF; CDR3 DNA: TGTGCCAGCAGCCCTGAAGCCGACAGTTCCTACAATGAGCAGTTCTTC
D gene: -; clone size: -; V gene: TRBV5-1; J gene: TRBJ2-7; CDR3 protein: CASSLFPTREQYF; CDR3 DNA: TGCGCCAGCAGCTTGTTTCCAACGAGGGAGCAGTACTTC
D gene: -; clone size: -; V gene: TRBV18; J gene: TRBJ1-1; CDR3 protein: CASSLRGATEAFF; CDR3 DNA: TGTGCCAGCTCGCTCAGGGGCGCCACTGAAGCTTTCTTT
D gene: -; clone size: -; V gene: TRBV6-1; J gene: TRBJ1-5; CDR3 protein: CASISRGSNQPQHF; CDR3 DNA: TGTGCCAGCATTTCGCGGGGAAGCAATCAGCCCCAGCATTTT
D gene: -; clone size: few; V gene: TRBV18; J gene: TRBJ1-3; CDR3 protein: CASSPGPGNTIYF; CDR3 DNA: TGTGCCAGCTCACCGGGCCCTGGAAACACCATATATTTT
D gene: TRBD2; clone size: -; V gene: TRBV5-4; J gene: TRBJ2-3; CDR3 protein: CASSTRAGDDTQYF; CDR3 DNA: TGTGCCAGCAGCACGAGGGCGGGGGATGATACGCAGTATTTT
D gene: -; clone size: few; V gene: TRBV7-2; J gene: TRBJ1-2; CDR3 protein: CASSRRQGPDGYTF; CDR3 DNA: TGTGCCAGCAGCCGGAGACAAGGGCCCGACGGCTACACCTTC
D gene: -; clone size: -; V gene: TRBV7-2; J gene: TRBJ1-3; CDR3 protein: CASSSSASGNTIYF; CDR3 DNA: TGTGCCAGCAGCTCCAGTGCCTCTGGAAACACCATATATTTT
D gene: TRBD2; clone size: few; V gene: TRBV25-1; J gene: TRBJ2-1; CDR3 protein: CASSEMRGALNEQFF; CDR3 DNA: TGTGCCAGCAGTGAGATGCGGGGGGCTCTCAATGAGCAGTTCTTC
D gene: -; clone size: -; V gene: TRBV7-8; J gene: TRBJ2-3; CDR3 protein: CASSSHTAASTDTQYF; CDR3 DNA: TGTGCCAGCAGCTCTCATACAGCTGCAAGCACAGATACGCAGTATTTT
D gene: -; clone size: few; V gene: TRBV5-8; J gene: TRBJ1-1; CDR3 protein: CASSQTTEAFF; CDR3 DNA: TGTGCCAGCAGCCAAACCACTGAAGCTTTCTTT
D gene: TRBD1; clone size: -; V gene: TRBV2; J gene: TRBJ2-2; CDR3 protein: CASRSGTGGPGELFF; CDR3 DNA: TGTGCCAGCAGATCCGGGACAGGGGGTCCCGGGGAGCTGTTTTTT
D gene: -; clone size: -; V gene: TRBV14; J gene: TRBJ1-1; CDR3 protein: CASSLTDRDIGAFF; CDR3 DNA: TGTGCCAGCAGCTTAACAGACCGGGACATAGGTGCTTTCTTT